This TCR beta chain emerged from a study of cytomegalovirus exposure and HLA in healthy donors. Note on this clone: The antigen is unknown.

V was pared by 8 bases and J by 5 bases, with 12 bases between. Per germline, CDR1 MNHNY and CDR2 SVGAGI (reference sequence). The CDR3 consists of 13 residues. Measured with immunoSEQ multiplex PCR; TCRdb has only the in-frame clones, and not every one. Among roughly 250,000 clones listed, around 89% were seen once. Whole-study results and caveats: The authors confirmed in vitro that a few CMV-associated chains were specific for CMV antigens.

The specimen sequenced was PBMCs. The rearrangement joins TRBV6-6 to TRBJ2-2; D perhaps matches TRBD2 (6 bases). This receptor was obtained from a woman aged 18-29 years in good health and CMV-seronegative. For the CDR3, the DNA is TGTGCCAGCCGAGGAGGGCTTACCGGGGAGCTGTTTTTT. This sequence encodes CASRGGLTGELFF.